The entry below gives a single TCR beta chain sequence along with its context. The entry originates in a study of T-cell memory formation after mild COVID-19. UMIs and sample barcodes were carried by the TCR alpha and TCR beta cDNA libraries that 5'RACE produced using constant-segment primers. TCRdb recomputed calls from the 5' RACE reads with MiXCR, one row per CDR3 protein. The data hold 120,000 or so distinct CDR3 sequences, with around 6.3% observed a single time. Germline V gives CDR1 MNHEY, CDR2 SMNVEV (reference sequence). The V end lost 4 bases, the J end lost 2 bases, and 15 bases lay between the germline ends. The CDR3 runs 15 residues.

The rearrangement uses TRBV27 and TRBJ2-7; D possibly matches TRBD1 or TRBD2 (6 bases each). The material sequenced was PBMCs or a T cell subset sorted from them (not recorded which). This receptor was obtained from an adult woman who had mild COVID-19 (a few samples of this study predate the infection). Cell type and time point are not known. CDR3 bases: TGTGCCAGCAGTTCCCCCAGGAGGGGGACCTACGAGCAGTACTTC. This sequence encodes CASSSPRRGTYEQYF.